The 28 T cell receptor beta chains presented below share a single source sample, sequenced in a study of tumor and adjacent non-tumor tissue in lung cancer. The template was RNA from unsorted bulk tissue. This non-tumor lung sample came from over 3 cm beyond the tumor edge. TCRbeta libraries were built with three rounds of nested PCR, modified from ARM-PCR. TCRdb analysed the multiplex PCR reads with MiXCR anew, one entry per CDR3 protein. The sample includes around 80,000 distinct CDR3 sequences, 80% to 90% of them seen just once. Input material: distant non-tumor lung tissue. Every receptor here comes from a man in his sixties with non-small cell lung cancer.

Details on this clonotype: This CDR3 is missing its conserved last phenylalanine or tryptophan, likely due to a read error. V gene TRBV5-6 combines with J gene TRBJ1-1; 9 positions agree with TRBD1. After removal of 6 bases from V and 3 bases from J, the junction contained 6 bases not matched to a gene. The CDR3 has 14 residues. The germline gives CDR1 SGHDT, CDR2 YYEEEE. The CDR3 sequence: CASNRTGVDTEAFY. CDR3 nucleotides: TGTGCCAGCAACCGGACAGGGGTGGACACTGAAGCTTTCTAT.

Only one count was recorded for this clonotype. It is likely a read error, because the conserved phenylalanine at the end of the CDR3 is missing. V gene TRBV11-1 combines with J gene TRBJ1-1; 7 nucleotides agree with TRBD1. The CDR3 spans 13 residues. The V gene end was trimmed by 9 bases and the J gene end by 4 bases; junction bases not matched to a gene: 8. CDR1 and CDR2 from the germline V gene are SGHAT and FQDESV (reference sequence). CDR3 sequence: CASSTQGGTEAFY. The CDR3 DNA reads as TGTGCCAGTAGCACGCAGGGGGGCACTGAAGCTTTCTAT.

This clonotype was detected only a few times. The chain employs TRBV29-1 and TRBJ1-3; D gene ambiguous. Trimming took off 5 bases at V and 0 bases at J, with 8 bases between the two ends. CDR1 is SQVTM and CDR2 is ANQGSEA in the germline V gene. The CDR3 loop spans 13 amino acids. The CDR3 nucleotides read TGCAGCGTTCGGGGAGTCTCTGGAAACACCATATATTTT. Translated: CSVRGVSGNTIYF.

Points on this clonotype: Sequence at one end of the junction differs from germline and may be a read error. The chain combines TRBV30 with TRBJ2-3; TRBD2 matches 8 bases. The CDR3 extends over 17 amino acids. Germline V gene lookup returns CDR1 GTSNPN and CDR2 SVGIG (reference sequence). Written as DNA, the CDR3 is TGTGTCTGGTGTGTCGAAGCGGGAGTGGGTCCCACAGATACGCAGTATTTT. Translated: CVWCVEAGVGPTDTQYF.

Notes on this clonotype: One end of the junction is discordant with germline, which a read error may explain. The chain employs TRBV12-3 or TRBV12-4 and TRBJ2-7; TRBD2 aligns across 7 bases. There are 14 residues in the CDR3. CDR3 sequence: CASSTAGVRTEQYF. DNA for the CDR3: TGTGCCAGCAGCACCGCGGGAGTCAGAACCGAGCAATACTTC.

The chain employs TRBV9 and TRBJ2-3; D is possibly TRBD1 or TRBD2 (5 bases each). The CDR3 extends over 15 amino acids. The V end was cut by 0 bases, the J end by 4 bases, with 12 bases between. The germline V gene encodes CDR1 SGDLS and CDR2 YYNGEE. The DNA of the CDR3 is TGTGCCAGCAGCGTAGCGGGAACCAGGGCAGATACGCAGTATTTT. Amino acids: CASSVAGTRADTQYF.

Regarding this clonotype: One end of the junction is discordant with germline, which a read error may explain. This chain connects TRBV2 to TRBJ2-1; perhaps TRBD2 as D (5 bases). The CDR3 loop spans 13 amino acids. CDR1 and CDR2 from the germline V gene are SNHLY and FYNNEI. This CDR3 is CASISARRDELFF. DNA of the CDR3: TGTGCCAGCATTAGCGCACGACGGGATGAGCTGTTCTTC.

This clonotype was observed a handful of times. A read error may account for a junction end that differs from germline. V is TRBV6-5 and J is TRBJ2-6; 9 bases match TRBD2. This CDR3 is built from 17 residues. The germline V gene has CDR1 MNHEY and CDR2 SVGAGI. CDR3 in DNA: TGTGCCAACAGTTTAGCGGGGGCCAGTTCTGGGACCAATGTCCTGACTTTC. It is translated as CANSLAGASSGTNVLTF.

Turning to this clonotype: An end of the junction differs from the germline gene, which may be a read error. The chain recombines TRBV11-2 with TRBJ2-3; D tentatively reads TRBD1 or TRBD2 (5 bases each). Germline V gene lookup returns CDR1 SGHAT and CDR2 FQNNGV. This CDR3 contains 15 residues. This chain's CDR3 is CASILDRGTRDTQYF. For the CDR3, the DNA is TGTGCCAGCATTTTAGACCGGGGCACAAGAGATACACAGTATTTT.

In regard to this clonotype: The junction departs from germline at one end; a sequencing error may be responsible. The gene calls are TRBV12-3 or TRBV12-4 and TRBJ2-2, with 8 bases matching TRBD1. This CDR3 spans 17 amino acids. CDR3 region: CANSYMPGQAYTGELFF. Written as DNA, the CDR3 is TGTGCCAACAGTTATATGCCGGGACAGGCCTACACCGGGGAGCTGTTTTTT.

In regard to this clonotype: Sequence at one end of the junction differs from germline and may be a read error. The chain has TRBV7-9 and TRBJ2-1; the D is unclear. CDR1 SEHNR and CDR2 FQNEAQ come from the germline V gene (reference sequence). This CDR3 has 14 residues. DNA of the CDR3: TGTGCCAGCAGGCCGGTACAGAAGATTGGAGAGCACTTCTTC. The encoded protein is CASRPVQKIGEHFF.

This clonotype was detected once. The V gene is TRBV5-1, the J gene TRBJ1-3; tentative D call: TRBD1 (6 bases). Trimming left V 4 bases short and J 7 bases short, with 18 bases between. The CDR3 loop spans 15 amino acids. Germline V gives CDR1 SGHRS, CDR2 YFSETQ. The CDR3 spells CASSINTGSGNTIYF. The CDR3 coding sequence is TGCGCCAGCAGCATAAATACAGGGAGCGGTAACACCATATATTTT.

This clonotype turned up a few times. A much larger clone lies a single base off, so this may be a read error. The chain uses TRBV5-4 and TRBJ1-2; D is possibly TRBD1 (5 bases). The CDR3 loop spans 14 amino acids. V was pared by 4 bases and J by 1 base, with 11 bases between. Per germline, CDR1 SGHNT and CDR2 YYREEE (reference sequence). In nucleotides, the CDR3 is TGTGCCAGCAGCGGGGTGGGGCTTAACTATGGCTACACCTTC. It is translated as CASSGVGLNYGYTF.

Worth noting for this clonotype: The conserved phenylalanine or tryptophan normally closing the CDR3 is absent here, so this likely arose from a read error. V gene TRBV9 combines with J gene TRBJ2-3; no definite D call. CDR3 length: 15 residues. Trimming left V 6 bases short and J 7 bases short, with 21 bases between. Germline assignment: CDR1 SGDLS and CDR2 YYNGEE. Here the CDR3 reads CASIPPRATPNTQYY. The CDR3 DNA reads as TGTGCCAGCATTCCCCCCCGGGCAACCCCGAATACGCAGTATTAT.

For this clonotype: A much larger clone lies one base from this, so it may be a read error. This chain links TRBV19 with TRBJ2-4; D gene ambiguous. CDR1 is LNHDA, CDR2 SQIVND, per germline (reference sequence). The CDR3 covers 10 residues. CDR3 sequence (DNA): TGTGCCAGTAGTGACGGCATTCAGTGCTTC. Its translation is CASSDGIQCF.

This chain joins TRBV28 and TRBJ1-1; D unresolved. Germline V gene lookup returns CDR1 MDHEN and CDR2 SYDVKM. The CDR3 is made up of 13 amino acids. V was trimmed by 1 base and J by 5 bases, leaving 8 bases between them. In nucleotides, the CDR3 is TGTGCCAGCAGTTTATTAGTGGGGACTGAAGCTTTCTTT. It yields the protein CASSLLVGTEAFF.

Comments on this clonotype: This CDR3 fails to terminate in the conserved phenylalanine or tryptophan, so it likely reflects a read error. This chain joins TRBV4-2 and TRBJ2-7; 12 bases match TRBD2. Germline values: CDR1 LGHNA, CDR2 YNFKEQ. The CDR3 contains 17 residues. CDR3 coding DNA: TGTGCCAGGAGCCAAGGAGATCTAGCGGGAGGGGGTAGGGAGCAGTACCTC. Translation: CARSQGDLAGGGREQYL.

Turning to this clonotype: One end of the junction does not line up with germline, which may come from a read error. The rearrangement joins TRBV4-2 to TRBJ2-5; the D gene is possibly TRBD1 (6 bases). This CDR3 is built from 15 residues. Germline values: CDR1 LGHNA, CDR2 YNFKEQ. The CDR3 DNA follows: TGTGCCATCAGCCAGGAGAGAGGGGGTTTCGAGACCCAGTACTTC. Translating it yields CAISQERGGFETQYF.

A note on this clonotype: One end of the junction is discordant with germline, which a read error may explain. The rearrangement uses TRBV20-1 and TRBJ2-1; no firm D call. Germline CDR1 is DFQATT and CDR2 is SNEGSKA (reference sequence). The CDR3 is made up of 16 amino acids. CDR3 in DNA: TGCAATGCTAGAGTAAGGAGTCGGGCCGAGTTTGATGAGCAGTTCTTC. This translates into CNARVRSRAEFDEQFF.

As for this clonotype: One end of the junction does not line up with germline, which may come from a read error. J is TRBJ2-7 and V is TRBV11-2; D gene ambiguous. This CDR3 has 14 amino acids. Germline V gene lookup returns CDR1 SGHAT and CDR2 FQNNGV. CDR3 residues: CVSSLASLYYEQYF. The CDR3 nucleotides are TGTGTCAGCAGCTTAGCATCTCTCTACTACGAGCAGTACTTC.

The chain uses TRBV4-3 and TRBJ2-7, with D maybe TRBD2 (6 bases). The V gene lost 0 bases and the J gene lost 8 bases, with 17 bases spanning the gap. Germline assignment: CDR1 LGHNA and CDR2 YSLEER. The CDR3 runs to 15 residues. The CDR3 DNA reads as TGCGCCAGCAGCCAAGATCTCCAGTTGAGCGGGCAGCAGTACTTC. Its protein is CASSQDLQLSGQQYF.

The J gene is TRBJ2-3, the V gene TRBV12-3 or TRBV12-4; TRBD1 is a possible D gene (5 bases). The DNA end is a closer match to TRBJ2-1, so the J assignment may be wrong. CDR3 size: 14 residues. CDR3 DNA: TGTGCCAGCAGTTTTTTCCCCAGGGTCCATGAGCAGTTCTTC. Its translation is CASSFFPRVHEQFF.

About this clonotype itself: A read error may produce the germline difference seen at one junction end. This chain connects TRBV11-1 to TRBJ2-5, with TRBD1 matching 9 bases. This CDR3 spans 15 amino acids. Germline CDR1 and CDR2: SGHAT and FQDESV (reference sequence). The CDR3 region has the DNA TGTGCCAACAGCCTCTTTGACAGGGGGAAAGAGACCCAGTACTTC. Protein: CANSLFDRGKETQYF. The complete variable domain, with remaining parts taken from reference TRBV11-1 and TRBJ2-5, reads EAEVAQSPRYKITEKSQAVAFWCDPISGHATLYWYRQILGQGPELLVQFQDESVVDDSQLPKDRFSAERLKGVDSTLKIQPAELGDSAMYLCANSLFDRGKETQYFGPGTRLLVL.

Remarks on this clonotype: The CDR3 carries no conserved terminal phenylalanine or tryptophan, so it likely arises from a read error. The DNA is omitted, as the CDR3 cannot be located on it reliably, and the CDR3 follows TCRdb's listing. The rearrangement joins TRBV11-3 to TRBJ2-3; TRBD1 is the table's D call, not checked against the DNA. Germline values: CDR1 SGHNT, CDR2 YENEEA. The CDR3 extends over 19 residues, inclusive of both ends. The CDR3 is CASSLDPLDVGGRTDTPYL.

This chain joins TRBV5-1 and TRBJ2-1; TRBD2 matches 7 bases. Trimming cost V 4 bases and J 7 bases; bases outside gene matches: 14. The CDR3 spans 16 residues. Germline V CDR1 and CDR2: SGHRS, YFSETQ. As DNA, the CDR3 is TGCGCCAGCAGCCTGGGCAGTGGGAGGGCGATGAATGAGCAGTTCTTC. It specifies CASSLGSGRAMNEQFF.

In this sample, this clonotype turned up once. This sequence may be a read error, since a much larger clone differs from it by one base. The chain couples TRBV20-1 to TRBJ1-5; D perhaps matches TRBD1 (6 bases). V shed 6 bases and J shed 10 bases, with 19 bases lying between them. The CDR3 contains 13 residues. CDR1 is DFQATT and CDR2 is SNEGSKA in the germline V gene (reference sequence). The CDR3 sequence: CSAPQGPGHPQHF. Here the CDR3 DNA reads TGCAGTGCCCCTCAGGGGCCCGGACATCCCCAGCATTTT.

This clonotype was counted many times. The chain recombines TRBV29-1 with TRBJ2-7; TRBD1 matches at 7 bases. The CDR3 has 12 amino acids. In germline, CDR1 is SQVTM, CDR2 ANQGSEA. V gave up 4 bases and J gave up 6 bases; unmatched junction bases: 6. CDR3 region: CSVARDSSEQYF. The CDR3 DNA reads as TGCAGCGTTGCCCGGGACAGTAGCGAGCAGTACTTC.

In its sample, this clonotype was seen a few times. Germline and junction disagree at one end, which may indicate a read error. V usage is TRBV7-9 and J usage is TRBJ2-3; possibly TRBD1 or TRBD2 for D (5 bases each). This CDR3 is 13 amino acids long. Germline loops: CDR1 SEHNR, CDR2 FQNEAQ (reference sequence). CDR3 bases: TGTGCTAGCAGCGGACACGGCACAGATACGCAGTATTTT. As protein: CASSGHGTDTQYF. Drawing the rest from reference TRBV7-9 and TRBJ2-3, the complete variable domain is DTGVSQNPRHKITKRGQNVTFRCDPISEHNRLYWYRQTLGQGPEFLTYFQNEAQLEKSRLLSDRFSAERPKGSFSTLEIQRTEQGDSAMYLCASSGHGTDTQYFGPGTRLTVL.